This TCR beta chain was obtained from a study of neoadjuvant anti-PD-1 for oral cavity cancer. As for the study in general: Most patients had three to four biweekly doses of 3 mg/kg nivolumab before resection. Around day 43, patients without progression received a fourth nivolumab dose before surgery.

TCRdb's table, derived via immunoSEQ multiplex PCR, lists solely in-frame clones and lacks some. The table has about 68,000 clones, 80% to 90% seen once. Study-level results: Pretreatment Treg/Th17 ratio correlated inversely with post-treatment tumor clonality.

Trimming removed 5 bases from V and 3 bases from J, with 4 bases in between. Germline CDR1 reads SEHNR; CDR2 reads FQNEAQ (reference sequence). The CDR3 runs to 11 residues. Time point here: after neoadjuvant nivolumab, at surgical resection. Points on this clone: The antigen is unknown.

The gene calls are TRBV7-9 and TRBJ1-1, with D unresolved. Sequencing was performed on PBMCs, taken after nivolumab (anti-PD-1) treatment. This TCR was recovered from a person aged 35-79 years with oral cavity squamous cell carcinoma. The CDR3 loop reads CASSEYTEAFF. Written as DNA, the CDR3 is TGTGCCAGCAGCGAGTACACTGAAGCTTTCTTT.